These T cell receptor beta chains were read from a single sample in a study of T cells after yellow fever vaccination. Each CDR3 protein is one row after TCRdb ran MiXCR on the 5' RACE reads. Of fewer than 350,000 distinct CDR3 sequences in the sample, roughly 3.5% are singletons; the top ten hold around 20%. Sequenced material: PBMCs, taken on the day of the yellow fever booster vaccination. The source of these receptors is a man aged 18 to 29 who received the YFV17D yellow fever vaccine. Both conserved end residues are part of each CDR3. The D gene is left open where the match is weak. For some rows the clone size is stated as once, few or many, or as a class when expanded; others skip it.

>many|14|TRBV5-1|TRBJ1-4|.
TGCGCCAGCAGACCAGGGGTGGGTAATGAAAAACTGTTTTTT
CASRPGVGNEKLFF
>few|14|TRBV7-6|TRBJ2-5|.
TGTGCCAGCAGCACCTCCTTCGCGGAAGAGACCCAGTACTTC
CASSTSFAEETQYF
>.|11|TRBV27|TRBJ2-7|.
TGTGCCTCAGGGTACTCCTACGAGCAGTACTTC
CASGYSYEQYF
>many|14|TRBV5-8|TRBJ2-3|TRBD2
TGTGCCAGCAGCTCGGGGGGGCTCATAGATACGCAGTATTTT
CASSSGGLIDTQYF
>.|15|TRBV20-1|TRBJ2-7|.
TGCAGTGCTAGAGATCCGGGTGGCACTGCCTACGAGCAGTACTTC
CSARDPGGTAYEQYF
>few|15|TRBV7-2|TRBJ1-5|.
TGTGCCAGCAGCTTAGTAGACAGTGCGTATCAGCCCCAGCATTTT
CASSLVDSAYQPQHF
>many|15|TRBV4-2|TRBJ2-5|TRBD2
TGTGCCAGCAGCCAGGCTGGACTAGGAGGGGAGACCCAGTACTTC
CASSQAGLGGETQYF
>.|16|TRBV12-3/TRBV12-4|TRBJ1-2|.
TGTGCCAGCAGTTTAGCTTTATTACAACTATATGGAGGCTACACCTTC
CASSLALLQLYGGYTF
>many|14|TRBV7-2|TRBJ2-1|.
TGTGCCAGCAGCAAGGGGGACGGCGCAAATGAGCAGTTCTTC
CASSKGDGANEQFF
>many|15|TRBV7-2|TRBJ2-3|.
TGTGCCAGCAGCCCTGACCTATATTCCACAGATACGCAGTATTTT
CASSPDLYSTDTQYF
>few|18|TRBV5-5|TRBJ1-2|.
TGTGCCAGCAGCTTGTCCGCTGTCAGGCCAGGTGGTCGTCATGGCTACACCTTC
CASSLSAVRPGGRHGYTF
>few|19|TRBV30|TRBJ1-1|TRBD1
TGTGCCTGGAGTACAGGGGTGGGTCGGCTTCTCCCCCAAACTTCTGAAGCTTTCTTT
CAWSTGVGRLLPQTSEAFF
>many|14|TRBV7-2|TRBJ2-7|.
TGTGCCAGCAGCTATAGGCCCCGGGGTTACGAGCAGTACTTC
CASSYRPRGYEQYF
>.|15|TRBV19|TRBJ1-6|.
TGTGCCAGTAGTCTGCCGACCGGGGGAGGTTCACCCCTCCACTTT
CASSLPTGGGSPLHF
>many|12|TRBV7-9|TRBJ1-2|.
TGTGCCAGCAGCTTAGAACAGGGCGGCTACACCTTC
CASSLEQGGYTF
>many|16|TRBV9|TRBJ2-5|.
TGTGCCAGCAGCGTAGGTCCCTGGAGACAGCAAGAGACCCAGTACTTC
CASSVGPWRQQETQYF
>many|13|TRBV6-5|TRBJ2-1|.
TGTGCCAGCAGTTTGGACAGCCACAATGAGCAGTTCTTC
CASSLDSHNEQFF
>many|15|TRBV15|TRBJ2-4|.
TGTGCCACCAGCAGACAGGCGGGCGAACCAAACATTCAGTACTTC
CATSRQAGEPNIQYF